Shown below are 3 T cell receptor beta chains from a single sample sequenced in a study of shared clonotypes between healthy human individuals. TCRdb's copy holds only in-frame clones and misses some; the assay was immunoSEQ multiplex PCR. The table lists more than 2 million clones, about 94% of them singletons. Naive CD8 cells, CD45RO-negative and positively selected for CCR7, excluded terminally differentiated effector memory CD45RA+ cells. Source material: naive CD8+ T cells from PBMCs. Receptors were obtained from a man aged 18 to 29 in good health. Some clones in this sample may be carry-over from other donors' samples.

The chain couples TRBV6-5 to TRBJ1-1, with D perhaps TRBD1 (5 bases). CDR3 size: 13 residues. Trimming removed 7 bases from V and 1 base from J, with 10 bases in between. CDR1 and CDR2 (germline): MNHEY, SVGAGI. DNA of the CDR3: TGTGCCAGCACCTTGACAGCGAACACTGAAGCTTTCTTT. Amino acids: CASTLTANTEAFF.

This chain connects TRBV7-9 to TRBJ1-2; 9 bases line up with TRBD1. The CDR3 contains 14 residues. The J segment lost 2 bases and the V segment lost 7 bases, leaving 5 bases of the junction unmatched. Germline loops: CDR1 SEHNR, CDR2 FQNEAQ (reference sequence). The CDR3 sequence: CASKRTGENYGYTF. CDR3 bases: TGTGCCAGCAAACGGACAGGGGAAAACTATGGCTACACCTTC.

The J gene is TRBJ2-1, the V gene TRBV10-3; D gene ambiguous. The germline CDR1 and CDR2 sequences are ENHRY and SYGVKD. Trimming removed 3 bases at V and 1 base at J, with 13 bases between. The CDR3 contains 16 residues. The CDR3 region is CAISDPPRESYNEQFF. In nucleotides, the CDR3 is TGTGCCATCAGTGATCCCCCGCGCGAGTCCTACAATGAGCAGTTCTTC.